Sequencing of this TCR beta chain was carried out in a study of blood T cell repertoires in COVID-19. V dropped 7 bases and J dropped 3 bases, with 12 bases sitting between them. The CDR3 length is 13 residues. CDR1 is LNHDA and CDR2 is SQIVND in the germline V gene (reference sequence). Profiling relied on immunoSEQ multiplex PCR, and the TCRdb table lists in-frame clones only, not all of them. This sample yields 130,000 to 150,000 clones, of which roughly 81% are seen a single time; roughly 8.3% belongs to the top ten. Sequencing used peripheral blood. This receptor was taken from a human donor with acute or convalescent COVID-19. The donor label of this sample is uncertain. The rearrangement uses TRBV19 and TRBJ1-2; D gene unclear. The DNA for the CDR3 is TGTGCCAGTACTATGGGCCTACACTATGGCTACACCTTC. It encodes CASTMGLHYGYTF.